Each of the 7 T cell receptor beta chains below was sequenced from the same sample in a study of blood T cell repertoires in COVID-19. Measured with immunoSEQ multiplex PCR; TCRdb has only the in-frame clones, and not every one. This table has nearly 90,000 clones, roughly 88% appearing once. The sequenced sample was peripheral blood. The receptors come from a man aged 18 to 29 with COVID-19, enrolled during active disease.

The chain has TRBV5-1 and TRBJ2-5, with 8 bases fitting TRBD2. Trimming at V came to 0 bases and at J to 4 bases, leaving 8 bases not matched to a gene. Germline-derived CDR1 and CDR2 are SGHRS and YFSETQ. The CDR3 has 16 residues. The CDR3 loop reads CASSLAPGGPTETQYF. DNA for the CDR3: TGCGCCAGCAGCTTGGCCCCGGGAGGGCCTACAGAGACCCAGTACTTC.

This clone was observed a single time. The V gene is TRBV25-1, the J gene TRBJ2-1, with TRBD2 as a possible D gene (7 bases). This CDR3 comprises 18 residues. Trimming took off 1 base at V and 0 bases at J, with 16 bases between the two ends. Germline V lookup: CDR1 MGHDK, CDR2 SYGVNS. The CDR3 bases are TGTGCCAGCAGTGAATCGGGGGGCCAGGGCAGCTCCTACAATGAGCAGTTCTTC. It is translated as CASSESGGQGSSYNEQFF.

The chain joins TRBV28 to TRBJ2-7; D possibly corresponds to TRBD2 (5 bases). Trimming stripped 3 bases from V and 0 bases from J, with 12 bases between. The CDR3 loop spans 15 amino acids. Germline CDR1 and CDR2: MDHEN and SYDVKM. The CDR3 sequence: CASSFRSGSSYEQYF. Here the CDR3 DNA reads TGTGCCAGCAGTTTTAGGAGCGGCAGCTCCTACGAGCAGTACTTC.

Regarding this clone: The germline gene is not matched at one end of the junction; a read error may be the cause. J is TRBJ2-7 and V is TRBV7-2; tentative D call: TRBD2 (6 bases). In germline, CDR1 is SGHTA, CDR2 FQGNSA. The CDR3 spans 15 residues. The CDR3 nucleotides read TGTGCCAGCAGCCGGGGACTCTCCTCTTCCTTCGAGCAGTACTTC. Its protein is CASSRGLSSSFEQYF.

The gene calls are TRBV2 and TRBJ2-1; 8 positions match TRBD2. CDR1 and CDR2 from the germline V gene are SNHLY and FYNNEI. This CDR3 has 16 residues. V was clipped by 6 bases and J by 4 bases; unmatched bases: 11. DNA of the CDR3: TGTGCCAGCAGCCCGCGGACTAGCAGGGAGTACAATGAGCAGTTCTTC. Translated: CASSPRTSREYNEQFF.

The rearrangement uses TRBV10-1 and TRBJ2-2; 8 positions match TRBD1. The CDR3 is made up of 15 amino acids. V was clipped by 10 bases and J by 1 base; unmatched bases: 8. Germline V gene data show CDR1 as WNHNN and CDR2 as SYGVQD (reference sequence). The CDR3 bases are TGCGCCACTAAACCCGGGACAGGGAACACCGGGGAGCTGTTTTTT. Translated: CATKPGTGNTGELFF.

This rearrangement joins TRBV5-1 to TRBJ2-7; 7 bases fit TRBD2. V shed 1 base and J 5 bases; nucleotides not matched to a gene: 3. CDR3 length equals 13 residues. Germline V gene lookup returns CDR1 SGHRS and CDR2 YFSETQ. CDR3 DNA sequence: TGCGCCAGCAGCTTGCGGGGAGGGAACGAGCAGTACTTC. Protein: CASSLRGGNEQYF.